Listed below are T cell receptor beta chains from one sample, sequenced in a study of beta chain features in type 1 diabetes. Assay used: immunoSEQ multiplex PCR; TCRdb lists only in-frame clones, some missing. This sample has 120,000 to 150,000 clones, with under 60% found just once. The material sequenced was Tregs from blood. The receptors derive from a man aged 18 to 29 in good health. CDR3s include the opening cysteine and the closing phenylalanine or tryptophan. The order of the fields is clone size, J gene, V gene, D gene, CDR3 protein, CDR3 DNA. A D gene is named only where the DNA matches it firmly. The size entry is marked missing in some rows and otherwise reads once, few, many or a size class.

size: .; J: TRBJ2-7; V: TRBV28; D: TRBD2; CDR3: CASSAPSYGGAHEQYF; DNA: TGTGCCAGCAGTGCTCCATCGTACGGGGGGGCCCACGAGCAGTACTTC
size: .; J: TRBJ2-2; V: TRBV9; D: TRBD1; CDR3: CASSAQGTGGYLAGNTGELFF; DNA: TGTGCCAGCAGCGCGCAAGGGACAGGGGGGTACCTAGCGGGGAACACCGGGGAGCTGTTTTTT
size: .; J: TRBJ2-5; V: TRBV2; D: TRBD1; CDR3: CASSGPTGRQETQYF; DNA: TGTGCCAGCAGTGGTCCGACAGGGCGGCAAGAGACCCAGTACTTC
size: .; J: TRBJ1-1; V: TRBV7-2; D: .; CDR3: CASSFVNTEAFF; DNA: TGTGCCAGCAGCTTCGTGAACACTGAAGCTTTCTTT
size: few; J: TRBJ2-6; V: TRBV29-1; D: .; CDR3: CSVEARSSGANVLTF; DNA: TGCAGCGTTGAAGCACGGAGCTCTGGGGCCAACGTCCTGACTTTC
size: .; J: TRBJ1-2; V: TRBV5-1; D: .; CDR3: CASSLEPGIGGYTF; DNA: TGCGCCAGCAGCTTGGAGCCCGGGATCGGTGGCTACACCTTC
size: .; J: TRBJ2-7; V: TRBV7-2; D: .; CDR3: CASKLNDWAGEQYF; DNA: TGTGCCAGCAAGCTTAACGACTGGGCGGGCGAGCAGTACTTC
size: .; J: TRBJ2-7; V: TRBV2; D: .; CDR3: CASTPGLGRGEQYF; DNA: TGTGCCAGCACTCCGGGTCTCGGAAGGGGCGAGCAGTACTTC
size: few; J: TRBJ2-7; V: TRBV27; D: TRBD1; CDR3: CASSRTGNGYEQYF; DNA: TGTGCCAGCAGCCGGACAGGGAACGGATACGAGCAGTACTTC
size: .; J: TRBJ1-2; V: TRBV27; D: TRBD1; CDR3: CASTQLSTGGSYGYTF; DNA: TGTGCCAGCACTCAACTCTCTACAGGGGGTTCCTATGGCTACACCTTC
size: .; J: TRBJ2-7; V: TRBV19; D: TRBD2; CDR3: CASSIILGLSYEQYF; DNA: TGTGCCAGTAGTATAATTCTGGGACTAAGCTACGAGCAGTACTTC
size: .; J: TRBJ2-7; V: TRBV7-2; D: .; CDR3: CASSLGTGYEQYF; DNA: TGTGCCAGCAGCCTCGGGACTGGCTACGAGCAGTACTTC
size: .; J: TRBJ2-1; V: TRBV15; D: TRBD1; CDR3: CATATGYNEQFF; DNA: TGTGCCACCGCGACAGGGTACAATGAGCAGTTCTTC
size: .; J: TRBJ2-7; V: TRBV6-5; D: TRBD2; CDR3: CASSRTSGTYEQYF; DNA: TGTGCCAGCAGTAGGACTAGCGGAACCTACGAGCAGTACTTC
size: few; J: TRBJ1-5; V: TRBV7-6; D: .; CDR3: CASSLNGGGYNQPQHF; DNA: TGTGCCAGCAGCTTAAATGGCGGGGGCTACAATCAGCCCCAGCATTTT
size: .; J: TRBJ2-1; V: TRBV28; D: TRBD1; CDR3: CASSTPGQGSNEQFF; DNA: TGTGCCAGCAGCACACCGGGACAGGGGAGCAATGAGCAGTTCTTC
size: .; J: TRBJ2-6; V: TRBV4-1; D: .; CDR3: CASSQTGTGANVLTF; DNA: TGCGCCAGCAGCCAAACAGGGACCGGGGCCAACGTCCTGACTTTC
size: .; J: TRBJ2-3; V: TRBV6-5; D: TRBD2; CDR3: CASSYSASGNTDTQYF; DNA: TGTGCCAGCAGTTACTCGGCTAGCGGTAACACAGATACGCAGTATTTT
size: once; J: TRBJ1-2; V: TRBV30; D: TRBD1; CDR3: CAWSRTGSAWGYTF; DNA: TGTGCCTGGAGTCGGACAGGGAGTGCCTGGGGCTACACCTTC